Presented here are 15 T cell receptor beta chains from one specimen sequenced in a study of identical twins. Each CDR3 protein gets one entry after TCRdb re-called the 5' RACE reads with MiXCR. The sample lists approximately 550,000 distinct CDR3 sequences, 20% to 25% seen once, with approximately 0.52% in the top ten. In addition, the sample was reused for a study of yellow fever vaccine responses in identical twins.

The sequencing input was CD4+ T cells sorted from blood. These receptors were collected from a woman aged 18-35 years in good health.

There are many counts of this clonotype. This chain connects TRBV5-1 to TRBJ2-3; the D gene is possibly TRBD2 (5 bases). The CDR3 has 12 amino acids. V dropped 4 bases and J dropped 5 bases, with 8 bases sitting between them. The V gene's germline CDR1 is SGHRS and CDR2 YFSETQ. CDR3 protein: CASSPEGDTQYF. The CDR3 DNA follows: TGCGCCAGCAGCCCCGAGGGAGATACGCAGTATTTT.

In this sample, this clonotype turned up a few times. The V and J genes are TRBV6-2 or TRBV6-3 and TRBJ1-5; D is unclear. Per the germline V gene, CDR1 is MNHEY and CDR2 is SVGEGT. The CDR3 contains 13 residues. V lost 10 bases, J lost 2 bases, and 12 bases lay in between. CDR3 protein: CATRTSGNQPQHF. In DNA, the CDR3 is TGTGCCACCAGAACGTCGGGCAATCAGCCCCAGCATTTT.

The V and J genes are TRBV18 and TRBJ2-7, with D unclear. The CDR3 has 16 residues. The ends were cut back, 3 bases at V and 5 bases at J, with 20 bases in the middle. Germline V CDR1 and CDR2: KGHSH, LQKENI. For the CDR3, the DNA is TGTGCCAGCTCACCTACCCCCCCTACCATTCAGGACGAGCAGTACTTC. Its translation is CASSPTPPTIQDEQYF.

The DNA of the CDR3 is TGTGCCAGCAGTTTAGCTACGGGGACAGCGGGTGGCTACACCTTC. Translating gives CASSLATGTAGGYTF. The chain recombines TRBV12-3 or TRBV12-4 with TRBJ1-2, with 7 bases fitting TRBD1. V was pared by 0 bases and J by 7 bases, with 8 bases of the junction left unmatched. The CDR3 loop spans 15 amino acids.

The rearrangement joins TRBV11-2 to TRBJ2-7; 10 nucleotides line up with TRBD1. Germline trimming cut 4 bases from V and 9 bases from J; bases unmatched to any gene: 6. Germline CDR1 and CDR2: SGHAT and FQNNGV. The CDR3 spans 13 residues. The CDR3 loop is CASSSGTGVGQYF. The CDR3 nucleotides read TGTGCCAGCAGCTCAGGGACAGGGGTTGGGCAGTACTTC.

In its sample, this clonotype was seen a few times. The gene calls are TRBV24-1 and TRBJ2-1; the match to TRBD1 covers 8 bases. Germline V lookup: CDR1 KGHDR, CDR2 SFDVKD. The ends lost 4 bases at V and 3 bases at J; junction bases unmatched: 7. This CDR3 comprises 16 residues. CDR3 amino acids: CATSEPGGGIYNEQFF. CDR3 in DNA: TGTGCCACCAGTGAACCAGGGGGCGGGATCTACAATGAGCAGTTCTTC.

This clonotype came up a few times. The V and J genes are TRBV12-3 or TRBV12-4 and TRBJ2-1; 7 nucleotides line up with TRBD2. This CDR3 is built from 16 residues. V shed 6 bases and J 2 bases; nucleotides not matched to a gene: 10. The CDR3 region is CASRPGGYGAYNEQFF. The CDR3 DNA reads TGTGCCAGCAGACCGGGAGGTTATGGTGCCTACAATGAGCAGTTCTTC.

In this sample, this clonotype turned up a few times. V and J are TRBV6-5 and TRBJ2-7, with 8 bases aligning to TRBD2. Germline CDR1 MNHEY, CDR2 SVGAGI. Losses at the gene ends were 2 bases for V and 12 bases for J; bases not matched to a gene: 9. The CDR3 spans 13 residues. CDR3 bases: TGTGCCAGCAGTTACCGTGGTAGCGGGACTTGGTACTTC. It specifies CASSYRGSGTWYF.

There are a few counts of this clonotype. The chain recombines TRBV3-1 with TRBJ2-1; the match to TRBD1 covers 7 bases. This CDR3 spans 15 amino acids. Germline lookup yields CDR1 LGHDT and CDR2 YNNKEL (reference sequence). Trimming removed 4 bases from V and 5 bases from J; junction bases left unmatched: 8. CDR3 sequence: CASSRTTGSHNEQFF. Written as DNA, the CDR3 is TGTGCCAGCAGCCGCACGACAGGGTCCCACAATGAGCAGTTCTTC.

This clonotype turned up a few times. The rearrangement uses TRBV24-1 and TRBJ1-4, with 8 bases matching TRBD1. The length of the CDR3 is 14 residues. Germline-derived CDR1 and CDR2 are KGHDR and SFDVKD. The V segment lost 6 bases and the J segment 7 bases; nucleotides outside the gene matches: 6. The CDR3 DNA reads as TGTGCCACCAGTCCGGGACAGGCCCCTGAAAAACTGTTTTTT. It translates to CATSPGQAPEKLFF.

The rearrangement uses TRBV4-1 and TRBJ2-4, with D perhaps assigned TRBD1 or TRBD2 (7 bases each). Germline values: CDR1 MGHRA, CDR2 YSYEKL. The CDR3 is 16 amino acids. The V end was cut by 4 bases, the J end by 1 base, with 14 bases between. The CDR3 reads CASSLGGGYAKNIQYF. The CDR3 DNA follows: TGCGCCAGCAGCCTGGGAGGGGGCTATGCCAAAAACATTCAGTACTTC.

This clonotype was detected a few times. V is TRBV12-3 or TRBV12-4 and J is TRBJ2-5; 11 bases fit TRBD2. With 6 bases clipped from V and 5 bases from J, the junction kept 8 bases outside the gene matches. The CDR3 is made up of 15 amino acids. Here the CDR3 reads CASSRSGRGRETQYF. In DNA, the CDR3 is TGTGCCAGCAGCCGTAGCGGGAGGGGAAGGGAGACCCAGTACTTC.

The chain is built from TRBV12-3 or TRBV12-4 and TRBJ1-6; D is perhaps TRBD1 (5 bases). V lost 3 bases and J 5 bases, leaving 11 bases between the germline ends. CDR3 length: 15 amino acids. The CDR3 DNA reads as TGTGCCAGCAGTTTCTTAGGGACCAATAATTCACCCCTCCACTTT. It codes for CASSFLGTNNSPLHF.

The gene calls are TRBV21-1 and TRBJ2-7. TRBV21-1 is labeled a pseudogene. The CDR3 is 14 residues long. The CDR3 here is CASSKTDRPCEQYF. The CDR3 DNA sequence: TGTGCCAGCAGCAAAACAGATAGGCCGTGCGAGCAGTACTTC.

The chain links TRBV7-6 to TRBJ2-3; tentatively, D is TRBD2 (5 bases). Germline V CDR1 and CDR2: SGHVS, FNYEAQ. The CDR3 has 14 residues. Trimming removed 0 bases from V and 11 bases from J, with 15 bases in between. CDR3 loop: CASSLAFGAAMQYF. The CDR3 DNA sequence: TGTGCCAGCAGCTTAGCTTTCGGAGCGGCGATGCAGTATTTT.